A single sample is the source of the 13 T cell receptor beta chains below, sequenced in a study of blood T cells in healthy people across ages. Next came a second PCR, run for roughly 6 to 11 cycles, which used a sample-barcoded 5' primer along with a J-beta primer mix. TCRdb reprocessed the 5' RACE reads via MiXCR and lists one record per CDR3 protein. The sample shows almost 1 million distinct CDR3 sequences, 45% to 60% of them seen only once. The sequencing input was blood. These receptors were taken from a woman in her sixties or seventies in good health.

This chain links TRBV12-3 or TRBV12-4 with TRBJ2-1; D not resolved. V was clipped by 5 bases and J by 0 bases, with 11 bases between them. The CDR3 runs to 15 residues. Here the CDR3 DNA reads TGTGCCAGCAGTCCCAACTCCTACTCCTACAATGAGCAGTTCTTC. It encodes CASSPNSYSYNEQFF.

In this sample, this clonotype turned up a few times. The gene calls are TRBV28 and TRBJ1-5; TRBD1 aligns across 7 bases. With V trimmed by 6 bases and J by 4 bases, 6 bases remained unmatched. Germline V gives CDR1 MDHEN, CDR2 SYDVKM. The CDR3 sequence is 14 residues long. DNA of the CDR3: TGTGCCAGCAGGCAGGGGGGGCCTAATCAGCCCCAGCATTTT. Its translation is CASRQGGPNQPQHF.

This clonotype was recorded at least ten times. This rearrangement joins TRBV5-1 to TRBJ2-7, with D maybe TRBD2 (5 bases). V dropped 1 base and J dropped 4 bases, with 9 bases sitting between them. The CDR3 consists of 13 residues. Germline V gene data show CDR1 as SGHRS and CDR2 as YFSETQ. The CDR3 loop reads CASSLYPGYEQYF. CDR3 sequence (DNA): TGCGCCAGCAGCTTGTATCCGGGGTACGAGCAGTACTTC.

The chain joins TRBV11-3 to TRBJ2-2; either TRBD1 or TRBD2 may fit D (5 bases each). The CDR3 is 14 amino acids. The V and J ends lost 6 bases and 2 bases respectively, with 10 bases between them. Germline lookup yields CDR1 SGHNT and CDR2 YENEEA. The CDR3 DNA follows: TGTGCCAGCAGGCCGGGACCTAACACCGGGGAGCTGTTTTTT. Translating gives CASRPGPNTGELFF.

The V gene is TRBV21-1, the J gene TRBJ2-7; the D call of TRBD2 is as the table states it, not checked on the DNA. TRBV21-1 is a known pseudogene. CDR3 length: 14 amino acids. The CDR3, as DNA: TGTGCCAGCAACTTGCGGCCATCCCACCACGAGCAGTACTTC. Amino acids: CASNLRPSHHEQYF.

This clonotype was seen once. This chain links TRBV3-1 with TRBJ2-5; 12 bases are shared with TRBD2. This CDR3 contains 15 residues. J gave up 3 bases and V 5 bases, and 4 bases lay outside the gene matches. Germline loops: CDR1 LGHDT, CDR2 YNNKEL (reference sequence). CDR3 amino acids: CASSGGLAGKETQYF. The CDR3, as DNA: TGTGCCAGCAGCGGAGGACTAGCGGGAAAAGAGACCCAGTACTTC.

Comments on this clonotype: A read error may produce the germline difference seen at one junction end. CDR3 loop: CASSNPSGRIRNEQFF. The DNA of the CDR3 is TGCGCCAGCAGTAATCCAAGCGGGAGGATTAGGAATGAGCAGTTCTTC. J is TRBJ2-1 and V is TRBV27, with 9 bases matching TRBD2. The germline CDR1 and CDR2 sequences are MNHEY and SMNVEV (reference sequence). The CDR3 sequence is 16 residues long.

This chain joins TRBV20-1 and TRBJ2-1; 10 nucleotides agree with TRBD2. Germline V gives CDR1 DFQATT, CDR2 SNEGSKA (reference sequence). The CDR3 has 15 residues. The V gene end was trimmed by 5 bases and the J gene end by 3 bases; junction bases not matched to a gene: 7. The DNA for the CDR3 is TGCAGTGCTGGAGTAGCGGGAGGTTACTACAATGAGCAGTTCTTC. It translates to CSAGVAGGYYNEQFF.

The sample holds one count of this clonotype. The chain has TRBV20-1 and TRBJ2-1; D is ambiguous. Looked up from germline, CDR1 is DFQATT and CDR2 is SNEGSKA (reference sequence). The CDR3 is 13 residues long. V was clipped by 6 bases and J by 8 bases, with 17 bases between them. CDR3 in DNA: TGCAGTGCAAGGCCCCTCCGATCCTATGAGCAGTTCTTC. Amino acids: CSARPLRSYEQFF.

This clonotype was recorded once. The chain carries TRBV5-4 and TRBJ1-2, with D perhaps matching TRBD1 (5 bases). The CDR3 extends over 15 amino acids. Germline V gene lookup returns CDR1 SGHNT and CDR2 YYREEE (reference sequence). The V and J ends lost 5 bases and 0 bases respectively, with 14 bases between them. In DNA, the CDR3 is TGTGCCAGCAGTCCAGGGAGCTGGACTAACTATGGCTACACCTTC. Translation: CASSPGSWTNYGYTF.

This clonotype was counted only a few times. This rearrangement joins TRBV6-5 to TRBJ2-7, with unresolved D. V was pared by 0 bases and J by 0 bases, with 12 bases between. The CDR3 has 16 amino acids. Germline lookup yields CDR1 MNHEY and CDR2 SVGAGI. Written as DNA, the CDR3 is TGTGCCAGCAGTTACTCCCCAGAAACGAGCTCCTACGAGCAGTACTTC. Translation gives CASSYSPETSSYEQYF.

The rearrangement joins TRBV20-1 to TRBJ2-7; TRBD2 aligns across 7 bases. Unmatched junction bases numbered 7, after V lost 1 base and J lost 1 base. This CDR3 spans 15 amino acids. Germline V gene sequence: CDR1 DFQATT, CDR2 SNEGSKA (reference sequence). CDR3 protein: CSARGLAEGSYEQYF. CDR3 DNA sequence: TGCAGTGCTAGAGGGCTAGCGGAAGGATCCTACGAGCAGTACTTC.

V and J are TRBV12-3 or TRBV12-4 and TRBJ2-7; 7 nucleotides line up with TRBD2. The CDR3 has 14 amino acids. V was pared by 6 bases and J by 3 bases, with 8 bases of the junction left unmatched. The CDR3 DNA follows: TGTGCCAGCAGGAGGGCGGGAGCAGACTACGAGCAGTACTTC. This encodes CASRRAGADYEQYF.